The text below deals with one TCR beta chain. This entry is derived from a study of PD-1 blockade in mismatch repair-deficient tumors. The data were produced by immunoSEQ multiplex PCR, yet TCRdb's version contains in-frame clones alone and is incomplete. This sample has under 85,000 clones, with approximately 78% found just once. Trimming left V 3 bases short and J 5 bases short, with 8 bases between. The CDR3 is 12 residues long. Germline CDR1 is SGHAT and CDR2 is FQDESV (reference sequence). This rearrangement joins TRBV11-1 to TRBJ2-7, with D unclear. The sequenced sample was peripheral blood, obtained 2 weeks after starting pembrolizumab. The TCR originated in an adult with mismatch repair-deficient cancer. The CDR3 loop reads CASSFIPNEQYF. DNA of the CDR3: TGTGCCAGCAGCTTTATCCCCAACGAGCAGTACTTC.